This T cell receptor (beta chain) was found in a study of radiation and T cells in renal cell carcinoma. Germline V CDR1 and CDR2: SGHAT, FQNNGV. With V trimmed by 1 base and J by 2 bases, 4 bases remained unmatched. The length of the CDR3 is 16 residues. Assay: immunoSEQ multiplex PCR; the TCRdb copy retains only in-frame clones and omits some. The sample includes 80,000 or so clones, roughly nine tenths of them seen just once. Time point: blood 4 weeks post-SBRT, at nephrectomy. Treatment specified: 15 Gy SBRT to primary tumor, nephrectomy 4 weeks later. V usage is TRBV11-2 and J usage is TRBJ1-3; 8 positions agree with TRBD1. The specimen comprised blood, sampled from a patient whose treatment included radiotherapy and nephrectomy. This clonotype was sampled from a woman in her 70s with renal cell carcinoma. This chain's CDR3 is CASSLALDRAGNTIYF. As DNA, the CDR3 is TGTGCCAGCAGCTTAGCCTTGGACAGGGCTGGAAACACCATATATTTT.